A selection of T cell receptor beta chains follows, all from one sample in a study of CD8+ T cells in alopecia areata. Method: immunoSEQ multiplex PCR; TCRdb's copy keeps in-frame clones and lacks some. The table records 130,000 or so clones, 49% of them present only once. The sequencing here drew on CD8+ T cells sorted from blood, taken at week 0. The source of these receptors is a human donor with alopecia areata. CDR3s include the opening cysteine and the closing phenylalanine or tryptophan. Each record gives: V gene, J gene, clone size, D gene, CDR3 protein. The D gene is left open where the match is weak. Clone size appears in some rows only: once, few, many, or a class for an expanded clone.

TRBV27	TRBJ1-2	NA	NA	CASSSPTYGYTF
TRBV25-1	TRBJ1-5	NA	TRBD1	CASSEGGGWRPQHF
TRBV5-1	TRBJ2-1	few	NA	CASSLEGGLNEQFF
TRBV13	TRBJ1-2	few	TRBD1	CASSGGDRGYGYTF
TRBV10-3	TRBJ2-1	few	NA	CAISDQGKNNEQFF
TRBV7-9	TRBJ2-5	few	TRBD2	CASSATGTSTMETQYF
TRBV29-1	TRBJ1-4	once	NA	CSCWDGGVEKLFF
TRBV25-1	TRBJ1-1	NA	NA	CASSANEAFF
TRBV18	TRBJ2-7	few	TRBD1	CASSPTNRGIDYEQYF
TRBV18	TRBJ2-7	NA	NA	CASSPPDSYEQYF
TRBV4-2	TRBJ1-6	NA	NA	CASSQEGEGSPLHF
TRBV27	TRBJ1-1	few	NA	CASTPLSGVTEAFF
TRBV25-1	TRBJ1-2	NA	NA	CASSEYEGNNYGYTF
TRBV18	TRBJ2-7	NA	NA	CASSPPLGSGLQYF
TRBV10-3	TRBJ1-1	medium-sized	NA	CAISESSGGNTEAFF
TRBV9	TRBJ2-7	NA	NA	CASSVAPGWEQYF
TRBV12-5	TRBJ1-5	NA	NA	CASGLGGQPQHF
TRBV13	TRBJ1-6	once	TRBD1	CASSYGTGDSPLHF
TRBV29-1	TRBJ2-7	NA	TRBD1	CSAIQGDRYEQYF
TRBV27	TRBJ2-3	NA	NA	CASSPLRGGMDTQYF
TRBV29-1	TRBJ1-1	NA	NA	CSVERPAGPTEAFF
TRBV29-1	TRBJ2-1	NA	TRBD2	CSVERLAGGQGYNEQFF
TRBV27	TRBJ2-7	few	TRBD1	CASSLGTAQSYEQYF
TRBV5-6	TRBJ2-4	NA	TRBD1	CASSYLTGVNIQYF
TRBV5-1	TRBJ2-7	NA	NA	CASSYDRFFDEQYF
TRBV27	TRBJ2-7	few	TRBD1	CASSPGQGENEQYF
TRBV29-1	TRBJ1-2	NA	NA	CSVEDEGLGYGYTF
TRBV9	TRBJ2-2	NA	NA	CASRPNGAGELFF
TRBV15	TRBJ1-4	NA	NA	CATSFRGEGEKLFF
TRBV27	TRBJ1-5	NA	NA	CASGGGPDQPQHF
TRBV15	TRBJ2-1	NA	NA	CATSRERSSYNEQFF
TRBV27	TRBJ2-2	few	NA	CASSWGTGELFF
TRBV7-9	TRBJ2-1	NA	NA	CASSFGRDNEQFF
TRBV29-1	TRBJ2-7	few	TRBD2	CSVDLAGMGTEQYF
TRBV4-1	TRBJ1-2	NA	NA	CASSYNSGNPLTF
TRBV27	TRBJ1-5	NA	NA	CASSFYSNQPQHF
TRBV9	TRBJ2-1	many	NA	CASSTGSDEQFF
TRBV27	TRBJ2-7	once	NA	CASSEVAAYEQYF
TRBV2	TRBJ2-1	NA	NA	CASSETFRYNEQFF
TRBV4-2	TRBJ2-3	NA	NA	CASSQGIGTQYF
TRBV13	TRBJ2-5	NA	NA	CASTKMTGTVQETQYF
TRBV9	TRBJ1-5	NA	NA	CASSVTDSNQPQHF
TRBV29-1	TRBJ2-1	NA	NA	CSVGSTQFF
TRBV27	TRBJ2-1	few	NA	CASSLGPEQFF
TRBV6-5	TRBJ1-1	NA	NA	CASSYSSGVGEAFF